A single sample is the source of the 28 T cell receptor beta chains below, sequenced in a study of blood T cell repertoires in COVID-19. The data were produced by immunoSEQ multiplex PCR, yet TCRdb's version contains in-frame clones alone and is incomplete. This repertoire shows 200,000 to 300,000 clones, approximately 89% found once; its top ten account for around 2.5%. The sequencing input was peripheral blood. These receptors all come from a woman aged 50 to 60 with acute or convalescent COVID-19.

The rearrangement joins TRBV6-6 to TRBJ1-1; TRBD1 is a possible D gene (6 bases). Looked up from germline, CDR1 is MNHNY and CDR2 is SVGAGI (reference sequence). This CDR3 comprises 17 residues. V was clipped by 8 bases and J by 0 bases, with 22 bases between them. CDR3 amino acids: CASGPRDILLVNTEAFF. CDR3 nucleotides: TGTGCCAGCGGTCCCCGGGACATCCTTCTTGTGAACACTGAAGCTTTCTTT.

The chain uses TRBV4-1 and TRBJ2-7; TRBD1 is a possible D gene (5 bases). V gave up 0 bases and J gave up 4 bases, with 19 bases separating them. Germline values: CDR1 MGHRA, CDR2 YSYEKL. The CDR3 extends over 17 amino acids. The DNA of the CDR3 is TGCGCCAGCAGCCAAGATACCGGCAGGGTCGTCCCATACGAGCAGTACTTC. It yields the protein CASSQDTGRVVPYEQYF.

The chain combines TRBV6-5 with TRBJ2-3, with D possibly being TRBD2 (6 bases). The CDR3 has 16 residues. Germline CDR1 and CDR2: MNHEY and SVGAGI. The ends were cut back, 0 bases at V and 0 bases at J, with 10 bases in the middle. Here the CDR3 reads CASSYSWGDSTDTQYF. The DNA of the CDR3 is TGTGCCAGCAGTTACTCGTGGGGGGACAGCACAGATACGCAGTATTTT.

V usage is TRBV5-1 and J usage is TRBJ2-7, with 10 bases matching TRBD2. Trimming removed 2 bases from V and 3 bases from J; junction bases left unmatched: 2. The CDR3 loop spans 14 amino acids. CDR1 is SGHRS and CDR2 is YFSETQ in the germline V gene. CDR3 coding DNA: TGCGCCAGCAGCTTCGTAGCGGGAGGCTACGAGCAGTACTTC. It is translated as CASSFVAGGYEQYF. The full variable domain, completed using reference TRBV5-1 and TRBJ2-7, is KAGVTQTPRYLIKTRGQQVTLSCSPISGHRSVSWYQQTPGQGLQFLFEYFSETQRNKGNFPGRFSGRQFSNSRSEMNVSTLELGDSALYLCASSFVAGGYEQYFGPGTRLTVT.

Only a few counts were recorded for this clone. The rearrangement uses TRBV5-1 and TRBJ2-2; D not resolved. Trimming took 1 base from V and 1 from J, leaving 11 bases between them. Germline CDR1 is SGHRS and CDR2 is YFSETQ. The CDR3 loop spans 16 amino acids. CDR3: CASSLRVAENTGELFF. In nucleotides, the CDR3 is TGCGCCAGCAGCTTGCGGGTGGCGGAGAACACCGGGGAGCTGTTTTTT. The full variable domain, its missing parts supplied by reference TRBV5-1 and TRBJ2-2, is KAGVTQTPRYLIKTRGQQVTLSCSPISGHRSVSWYQQTPGQGLQFLFEYFSETQRNKGNFPGRFSGRQFSNSRSEMNVSTLELGDSALYLCASSLRVAENTGELFFGEGSRLTVL.

The chain has TRBV6-4 and TRBJ2-6; D is unresolved. The V end lost 4 bases, the J end lost 2 bases, and 6 bases lay between the germline ends. Germline V gene lookup returns CDR1 MRHNA and CDR2 SNTAGT. This CDR3 is 14 amino acids long. CDR3 sequence reads: CASSVSAGANVLTF. The DNA of the CDR3 is TGTGCCAGCAGTGTCTCCGCTGGGGCCAACGTCCTGACTTTC.

This clone came up a few times. J is TRBJ2-1 and V is TRBV9; 15 bases are shared with TRBD2. This CDR3 has 16 residues. Germline V CDR1 and CDR2: SGDLS, YYNGEE. Trimming at V came to 2 bases and at J to 5 bases, leaving 2 bases not matched to a gene. CDR3 loop: CASSVGLAGGHNEQFF. CDR3 coding DNA: TGTGCCAGCAGCGTCGGACTAGCGGGAGGGCACAATGAGCAGTTCTTC.

The chain employs TRBV12-3 or TRBV12-4 and TRBJ1-5, with D hard to call. Trimming removed 3 bases from V and 4 bases from J, with 4 bases in between. The CDR3 extends over 12 amino acids. The CDR3 sequence: CASSFSNQPQHF. CDR3 bases: TGTGCCAGCAGTTTCTCTAATCAGCCCCAGCATTTT.

CDR3 in DNA: TGTGCCAGCAGCAGGACCGGGACAGGCGACACAGATACGCAGTATTTT. It is translated as CASSRTGTGDTDTQYF. The genes are TRBV5-4 and TRBJ2-3; 8 positions match TRBD1. Germline loops: CDR1 SGHNT, CDR2 YYREEE (reference sequence). The CDR3 has 16 residues. Trimming cost V 4 bases and J 2 bases; bases outside gene matches: 9.

The chain uses TRBV18 and TRBJ1-2; D not resolved. The CDR3 has 17 residues. Trimming took off 1 base at V and 0 bases at J, with 15 bases between the two ends. In germline, CDR1 is KGHSH, CDR2 LQKENI. CDR3 sequence reads: CASSPLRLLEANYGYTF. DNA of the CDR3: TGTGCCAGCTCACCACTACGATTGCTCGAGGCTAACTATGGCTACACCTTC.

The sample holds one count of this clone. The chain has TRBV7-9 and TRBJ2-2; the D is unclear. The CDR3 covers 15 residues. V was clipped by 1 base and J by 1 base, with 7 bases between them. Germline loops: CDR1 SEHNR, CDR2 FQNEAQ (reference sequence). The CDR3 nucleotides read TGTGCCAGCAGCTTAGTCAGATTGAACACCGGGGAGCTGTTTTTT. As protein: CASSLVRLNTGELFF.

The chain carries TRBV5-1 and TRBJ1-6; no firm D call. Trimming stripped 4 bases from V and 0 bases from J, with 14 bases between. The CDR3 loop spans 17 amino acids. Germline V gene sequence: CDR1 SGHRS, CDR2 YFSETQ. The CDR3 DNA follows: TGCGCCAGCAGCCGAGGGCCCCAAAGCTCCTATAATTCACCCCTCCACTTT. Protein product: CASSRGPQSSYNSPLHF.

The CDR3 sequence: CASSGQYNEQFF. DNA of the CDR3: TGTGCCAGTAGTGGCCAGTACAATGAGCAGTTCTTC. V gene TRBV19 combines with J gene TRBJ2-1; the D is unclear. Germline V gene lookup returns CDR1 LNHDA and CDR2 SQIVND (reference sequence). The CDR3 has 12 residues. V was cut by 5 bases and J by 4 bases, with 6 bases left in between.

The chain couples TRBV9 to TRBJ2-3, with 7 bases aligning to TRBD1. Germline-derived CDR1 and CDR2 are SGDLS and YYNGEE. The CDR3 sequence is 14 residues long. The V and J ends lost 5 bases and 0 bases, in that order; junction bases with no gene match: 3. CDR3 in DNA: TGTGCCAGCAGGAGGGGGCTTAGCACAGATACGCAGTATTTT. Encoded protein: CASRRGLSTDTQYF.

The chain couples TRBV5-5 to TRBJ2-7; 10 bases align to TRBD1. CDR1 SGHKS and CDR2 YYEKEE come from the germline V gene (reference sequence). The CDR3 is made up of 16 amino acids. V gave up 2 bases and J gave up 2 bases; unmatched junction bases: 7. The DNA for the CDR3 is TGTGCCAGCAGCTTAATGGGACAGGGGAGTCCCTACGAGCAGTACTTC. Translation gives CASSLMGQGSPYEQYF.

There are a few counts of this clone. This sequence joins TRBV9 and TRBJ1-4, with D perhaps TRBD1 (5 bases). The CDR3 totals 18 residues. CDR1 and CDR2 (germline): SGDLS, YYNGEE. V lost 4 bases and J 12 bases, leaving 31 bases between the germline ends. CDR3 DNA: TGTGCCAGCAGCCCCCATGGGGTAGACAGAACTCTAATGAGAGAACTGTTTTTT. Translating it yields CASSPHGVDRTLMRELFF.

Comments on this clone: Other DNA variants within this sample encode the same CDR3. The chain recombines TRBV27 with TRBJ2-1; D is undetermined. Germline V gives CDR1 MNHEY, CDR2 SMNVEV (reference sequence). The CDR3 is made up of 15 amino acids. Trimming shortened V by 2 bases and J by 0 bases, and 8 bases separated the two germline ends. CDR3 bases: TGTGCCAGCAGTTTAAGTCTCAGCTCCTACAATGAGCAGTTCTTC. Protein sequence: CASSLSLSSYNEQFF.

The chain is built from TRBV21-1 and TRBJ1-2. TRBV21-1 is reported as a pseudogene. The CDR3 spans 16 residues. The CDR3 protein is CASSKEGEGWNAGYTF. CDR3 DNA: TGTGCCAGCAGCAAAGAGGGGGAGGGTTGGAATGCTGGCTACACCTTC.

This clone came up a few times. This chain joins TRBV5-6 and TRBJ1-5, with D unclear. The CDR3 covers 15 residues. CDR1 SGHDT and CDR2 YYEEEE come from the germline V gene. Trimming removed 0 bases from V and 0 bases from J, with 7 bases in between. CDR3 in DNA: TGTGCCAGCAGCTTGGCTGGCAGTAGCAATCAGCCCCAGCATTTT. This translates into CASSLAGSSNQPQHF.

The chain combines TRBV3-1 (or the pseudogene TRBV3-2) with TRBJ2-2; D possibly corresponds to TRBD2 (6 bases). Deletions cut 6 bases from V and 3 bases from J, with 17 bases between. The CDR3 runs 16 residues. CDR1 and CDR2 (germline): LGHDT, YNNKEL (reference sequence). CDR3 nucleotide sequence: TGTGCCAGCAGTTATGCCCCCGGGGGTTACACCGGGGAGCTGTTTTTT. This codes for CASSYAPGGYTGELFF.

The chain recombines TRBV7-3 with TRBJ2-1; 8 nucleotides match TRBD2. The CDR3 runs to 13 residues. CDR1 and CDR2 from the germline V gene are SGHTA and FQGTGA. The V segment lost 4 bases and the J segment 8 bases; nucleotides outside the gene matches: 4. The CDR3 bases are TGTGCCAGCAGCTCCCCGGGGGGGGATGAGCAGTTCTTC. Protein product: CASSSPGGDEQFF.

The chain couples TRBV7-2 to TRBJ2-1; D may be TRBD1 (6 bases). In germline, CDR1 is SGHTA, CDR2 FQGNSA. V was shortened by 1 base and J by 7 bases, with 23 bases between the two germline ends. The CDR3 runs 18 residues. In DNA, the CDR3 is TGTGCCAGCAGCTTAGTCTCAGTTAGAACAGGGCGAGGGAATGAGCAGTTCTTC. It yields the protein CASSLVSVRTGRGNEQFF.

The genes are TRBV5-1 and TRBJ1-2, with no clear D. Germline V gene lookup returns CDR1 SGHRS and CDR2 YFSETQ. The CDR3 covers 13 residues. Trimming removed 0 bases from V and 8 bases from J, with 11 bases in between. Here the CDR3 reads CASSLDLGSGYTF. The DNA for the CDR3 is TGCGCCAGCAGCTTGGACCTGGGCTCAGGCTACACCTTC. Drawing the rest from reference TRBV5-1 and TRBJ1-2, the complete variable domain is KAGVTQTPRYLIKTRGQQVTLSCSPISGHRSVSWYQQTPGQGLQFLFEYFSETQRNKGNFPGRFSGRQFSNSRSEMNVSTLELGDSALYLCASSLDLGSGYTFGSGTRLTVV.

This clone was seen more than once but under ten times. The rearrangement uses TRBV7-2 and TRBJ1-5; 7 bases map to TRBD1. The CDR3 length is 18 residues. Germline V CDR1 and CDR2: SGHTA, FQGNSA. Trimming removed 6 bases from V and 0 bases from J; junction bases left unmatched: 14. DNA of the CDR3: TGTGCCAGCAGTTTGCGGGCACGGGGACAGAATAGCAATCAGCCCCAGCATTTT. Protein product: CASSLRARGQNSNQPQHF.

This clone was found once. The chain couples TRBV5-1 to TRBJ2-7; 9 bases are a match to TRBD1. The CDR3 covers 14 residues. J lost 3 bases, V lost 3 bases, and 4 bases had no gene match. Germline CDR1 and CDR2: SGHRS and YFSETQ. The DNA for the CDR3 is TGCGCCAGCAGCTCAACGGGACAGGGCTACGAGCAGTACTTC. Its translation: CASSSTGQGYEQYF.

The count of this clone is one. The chain recombines TRBV19 with TRBJ2-2; maybe TRBD2 (6 bases). Trimming took 7 bases from V and 7 from J, leaving 25 bases between them. CDR1 and CDR2 (germline): LNHDA, SQIVND (reference sequence). CDR3 length: 17 amino acids. The CDR3 coding sequence is TGTGCCAGTACCACAATATCTTTTCGCGGGATTGGCGGGGAGCTGTTTTTT. This encodes CASTTISFRGIGGELFF. The full variable domain, in which reference TRBV19 and TRBJ2-2 provide the parts outside the CDR3, is DGGITQSPKYLFRKEGQNVTLSCEQNLNHDAMYWYRQDPGQGLRLIYYSQIVNDFQKGDIAEGYSVSREKKESFPLTVTSAQKNPTAFYLCASTTISFRGIGGELFFGEGSRLTVL.

The rearrangement joins TRBV28 to TRBJ2-7; TRBD1 matches 9 bases. J lost 3 bases, V lost 4 bases, and 4 bases had no gene match. The CDR3 is 14 residues long. Germline assignment: CDR1 MDHEN and CDR2 SYDVKM. As DNA, the CDR3 is TGTGCCAGCAGTTATCGGGACAGGGACTACGAGCAGTACTTC. Amino acids: CASSYRDRDYEQYF.

J is TRBJ1-2 and V is TRBV19; D possibly corresponds to TRBD1 (6 bases). Germline CDR1 LNHDA, CDR2 SQIVND (reference sequence). V was pared by 3 bases and J by 2 bases, with 10 bases between. CDR3 length equals 14 residues. As DNA, the CDR3 is TGTGCCAGTAGTATTTCGGGGGGCAACTATGGCTACACCTTC. Translation: CASSISGGNYGYTF.